The source of this TCR beta chain is a study of tissue T cells after allogeneic stem cell transplantation (dated by TCRdb to 2021 to 2024). Broadly, across the study: Using research autopsies of patients with and without GVHD, plus mouse models of GVHD, the study profiled TCR beta repertoires across many tissues. On the human side, the study was prospective and observational, with no blinding or randomization.

The time point label of this sample denotes: mouse harvest day 14 after allogeneic transplant. Mouse grafts consisting of 10^7 T-cell-depleted bone marrow cells combined with 10^6 splenic CD5+ T cells were administered by tail vein injection. GVHD in mice was modeled with a major MHC-mismatch B6 (H2b) into BALB/c (H2d) model, and tissues were profiled at day 7 or 14. On day 7 or 14 post-transplant, mouse tissues and retro-orbital blood were harvested with separate sterile tools for each animal, and livers were flushed before harvest. Before genomic DNA isolation with the DNeasy Blood & Tissue Kit, mouse tissues were minced using razor blades in buffered saline. The investigation overall reported the following: The patient cohort was small and varied clinically, and sampling depth was recognized as a limitation. In both patients and mice, T cells from blood and spleen picked up only a limited part of the TCR repertoire that was detected in tissues. Within patients, how anatomically similar the tissues were was a key factor in shaping TCR repertoire composition, regardless of disease or transplant status. Only a few T cell clones appeared in more than one patient, yet motif-based clustering showed tissue-specific repertoire signatures that were shared between patients. The study did not establish which tissue TCRs were alloreactive or antigen-specific, and some clones may have been host cells that persisted.

Unmatched junction bases come to 4, with V trimmed by 3 bases and J by 7 bases. The CDR3 numbers 14 residues from cysteine through phenylalanine. The DNA has 39 bases, all within the CDR3, and is read from base 1. The germline V gene (reference sequence) specifies NSQYPW as CDR1 and LRSPGD as CDR2. With respect to this clone: Its antigen is currently not known. This receptor is murine, so its gene names and germline sequences reflect the mouse genome. With the read ending 1 residue before the CDR3 end, the germline J gene is used to fill in that end.

The protocol used for the library was the immunoSEQ multiplex PCR assay. Adaptive Biotechnologies performed the TCRbeta CDR3 sequencing at survey depth and reported CDR3 sequences, V/J genes, productive frequency and template counts. Amplification of TCR beta CDR3 regions started from genomic DNA instead of RNA. The paper's data handling went like this. Jensen-Shannon divergence was used to quantify pairwise repertoire overlap between tissues, with a value of 1 indicating complete divergence and a value of 0 indicating identical repertoires. Based on pairwise JSD values, tissues were grouped by single-linkage agglomerative hierarchical clustering, and the results were shown as dendrograms. GLIPH2 was applied to all patient samples using simulation_depth 1000, kmer_min_depth 3, and cdr3_length_cutoff 8, and only groups with more than two unique CDR3s were retained. A standardized tissue-overlap score extrapolated Jaccard GLIPH-group overlap across patients to a standard repertoire size of 1000 clones. Linear mixed-effect models, with tissue as a fixed effect and individual as a random effect, were used to test how diversity related to clinical or experimental variables. Not all clones reach the TCRdb copy of this immuneACCESS table, which keeps in-frame sequences only. Checked studies attribute under half of the gap to unresolved V genes and leave the rest unexplained. V, J and clone size derive from that table, while D and trimming were established from the DNA sequence. Recorded for this sample are thousands of clones; 40% to 55% of them occurred a single time. Around 15% of the sample comes from the top ten.

The sequenced sample was gut tissue. This receptor chain uses TRBV1 and TRBJ2-7, and 12 junction bases match TRBD1. The clonotype originates from a female BALB/c mouse given C57BL/6 T cells with graft-versus-host disease after an allogeneic hematopoietic cell transplant. The CDR3 corresponds to CTCSARDRGQEQYF. The sequenced part of the CDR3 DNA is TGCACCTGCAGTGCCCGGGACAGGGGGCAGGAACAGTAC. Where the CDR3 stops, the reference TRBV1 and TRBJ2-7 genes take over; the full variable domain is VTLLEQNPRWRLVPRGQAVNLRCILKNSQYPWMSWYQQDLQKQLQWLFTLRSPGDKEVKSLPGADYLATRVTDTELRLQVANMSQGRTLYCTCSARDRGQEQYFGPGTRLTVL.